One sample yielded the 30 T cell receptor beta chains listed below, sequenced in a study of T cell changes during pregnancy in multiple sclerosis. Produced via immunoSEQ multiplex PCR; TCRdb's table is partial and in-frame only. The repertoire consists of more than 30,000 clones, with 85% to 95% occurring once and the leading ten covering about 8%. Sequences were derived from CD8+ T cells from peripheral blood mononuclear cells, sampled in the third trimester of pregnancy. All receptors derive from a female donor with multiple sclerosis, enrolled in a pregnancy study.

CDR3 in amino acids: CASTLEDRSFF. The CDR3 coding sequence is TGTGCCAGCACCTTGGAGGACAGAAGCTTCTTT. V and J are TRBV11-2 and TRBJ1-1, with D tentatively TRBD1 (6 bases). The V end was cut by 7 bases, the J end by 14 bases, with 17 bases between. The length of the CDR3 is 11 residues. CDR1 and CDR2 from the germline V gene are SGHAT and FQNNGV. Full variable domain (missing parts from reference TRBV11-2 and TRBJ1-1): EAGVAQSPRYKIIEKRQSVAFWCNPISGHATLYWYQQILGQGPKLLIQFQNNGVVDDSQLPKDRFSAERLKGVDSTLKIQPAKLEDSAVYLCASTLEDRSFFGQGTRLTVV.

This chain joins TRBV7-6 and TRBJ1-6; D remains unclear. The V end lost 5 bases, the J end lost 10 bases, and 18 bases lay between the germline ends. Per germline, CDR1 SGHVS and CDR2 FNYEAQ. The CDR3 runs 15 residues. CDR3 nucleotide sequence: TGTGCCAGCAGCCCCGCGGCAGCAGTAGGATCACCCCTCCACTTT. Protein sequence: CASSPAAAVGSPLHF.

V is TRBV5-6 and J is TRBJ1-1, with unresolved D. Germline CDR1 reads SGHDT; CDR2 reads YYEEEE. The CDR3 is 14 residues long. Trimming took 2 bases from V and 3 from J, leaving 11 bases between them. This CDR3 reads CASSLEGTHTEAFF. The DNA of the CDR3 is TGTGCCAGCAGCTTAGAGGGAACGCACACTGAAGCTTTCTTT.

The CDR3, as DNA: TGTGCCAGCACTGAGGGGGGAAATTATCCCTACGAGCAGTACTTC. It codes for CASTEGGNYPYEQYF. The chain carries TRBV2 and TRBJ2-7; D tentatively fits TRBD1 or TRBD2 (6 bases each). V was trimmed by 7 bases and J by 2 bases, leaving 18 bases between them. Germline V gene data show CDR1 as SNHLY and CDR2 as FYNNEI. The CDR3 covers 15 residues.

V usage is TRBV9 and J usage is TRBJ1-2, with 10 bases that match TRBD1. V trimming: 2 bases; J trimming: 8 bases; junction bases outside the gene matches: 21. Germline V lookup: CDR1 SGDLS, CDR2 YYNGEE. The CDR3 is 19 residues long. The CDR3 nucleotides are TGTGCCAGCAGCGTCTTTCCCGGGACAGGGGTTGGCGCCCGCCCAGGCTACACCTTC. Translating gives CASSVFPGTGVGARPGYTF.

V is TRBV6-5 and J is TRBJ1-6; D is perhaps TRBD1 (6 bases). The V end lost 7 bases, the J end lost 9 bases, and 13 bases lay between the germline ends. Germline V gene lookup returns CDR1 MNHEY and CDR2 SVGAGI. CDR3 length: 13 residues. The CDR3 DNA reads TGTGCCAGCAATTCAGGGGTCGGTTCACCCCTCCACTTT. Its protein product is CASNSGVGSPLHF.

This clone has only one observation. The chain joins TRBV6-4 to TRBJ2-1; 9 nucleotides line up with TRBD2. The CDR3 has 14 residues. The ends lost 4 bases at V and 7 bases at J; junction bases unmatched: 5. Germline V gives CDR1 MRHNA, CDR2 SNTAGT. CDR3 residues: CASSGAGGSNEQFF. DNA of the CDR3: TGTGCCAGCAGTGGGGCGGGGGGGTCGAATGAGCAGTTCTTC.

In its sample, this clone was seen once. This chain joins TRBV14 and TRBJ2-7, with 8 bases identical to TRBD2. Germline CDR1 and CDR2: SGHDN and FVKESK. The V segment lost 1 base and the J segment 3 bases; nucleotides outside the gene matches: 8. CDR3 size: 16 residues. The CDR3 spells CASSQGRTAGGYEQYF. The CDR3 bases are TGTGCCAGCAGCCAAGGGCGGACCGCGGGGGGCTACGAGCAGTACTTC.

V is TRBV9 and J is TRBJ2-3, with 11 bases aligning to TRBD2. Germline lookup yields CDR1 SGDLS and CDR2 YYNGEE. Trimming took 3 bases from V and 6 from J; bases not matched to a gene: 18. CDR3 length: 19 residues. CDR3 DNA sequence: TGTGCCAGCAGCGCCCATAGCGTACTAGCGGGGGCCCCTACGGATACGCAGTATTTT. As protein: CASSAHSVLAGAPTDTQYF.

The chain combines TRBV7-3 with TRBJ2-7; 12 bases map to TRBD1. Germline CDR1 SGHTA, CDR2 FQGTGA. Unmatched junction bases numbered 3, after V lost 2 bases and J lost 4 bases. The CDR3 is 15 amino acids. CDR3 residues: CASSLGTGGLYEQYF. CDR3 sequence (DNA): TGTGCCAGCAGCTTAGGGACAGGGGGCTTGTACGAGCAGTACTTC.

CDR3 DNA: TGTGCCAGCAGGACGGGACAGGGTATCTACGAGCAGTACTTC. It encodes CASRTGQGIYEQYF. The chain employs TRBV2 and TRBJ2-7, with TRBD1 matching over 9 bases. This CDR3 spans 14 amino acids. Germline CDR1 reads SNHLY; CDR2 reads FYNNEI. J lost 3 bases, V lost 6 bases, and 6 bases had no gene match.

The rearrangement uses TRBV29-1 and TRBJ1-2; 9 bases fit TRBD1. V was clipped by 2 bases and J by 8 bases; unmatched bases: 9. The germline CDR1 and CDR2 sequences are SQVTM and ANQGSEA. CDR3 length: 14 amino acids. DNA of the CDR3: TGCAGCGTTGAAAATCCCGGGACAGGGTTAGGCTACACCTTC. Its translation is CSVENPGTGLGYTF.

The chain recombines TRBV6-9 with TRBJ2-7, with TRBD2 identical over 7 bases. Trimming at V came to 7 bases and at J to 1 base, leaving 10 bases not matched to a gene. Germline V gene sequence: CDR1 MNHGY, CDR2 SVAAGI. The CDR3 has 15 amino acids. CDR3 sequence reads: CASMKSSGGSYEQYF. The CDR3 DNA follows: TGTGCCAGCATGAAGAGTTCCGGGGGGTCCTACGAGCAGTACTTC.

The chain is built from TRBV6-5 and TRBJ2-7; TRBD1 matches 7 bases. With V trimmed by 0 bases and J by 1 base, 6 bases remained unmatched. This CDR3 region has 16 residues. From germline, CDR1 is MNHEY and CDR2 SVGAGI. The CDR3 bases are TGTGCCAGCAGTTACTCTACCGGGACAGCTTCCTACGAGCAGTACTTC. It translates to CASSYSTGTASYEQYF.

The V and J genes are TRBV19 and TRBJ2-1; no clear D gene. Trimming removed 5 bases at V and 5 bases at J, with 4 bases between. Germline V CDR1 and CDR2: LNHDA, SQIVND (reference sequence). The CDR3 contains 11 residues. The CDR3 here is CASSLHNEQFF. CDR3 DNA sequence: TGTGCCAGTAGTCTTCACAATGAGCAGTTCTTC.

This chain joins TRBV27 and TRBJ2-7; 8 positions match TRBD2. Germline V gene lookup returns CDR1 MNHEY and CDR2 SMNVEV (reference sequence). Trimming took 4 bases from V and 4 from J; bases not matched to a gene: 3. CDR3 size: 13 residues. CDR3 nucleotide sequence: TGTGCCAGCAGTTCCGTAGCGGGATACGAGCAGTACTTC. Its translation: CASSSVAGYEQYF.

The chain uses TRBV27 and TRBJ1-5, with D tentatively TRBD1 (6 bases). The CDR3 sequence is 13 residues long. CDR1 is MNHEY, CDR2 SMNVEV, per germline (reference sequence). The ends were cut back, 6 bases at V and 2 bases at J, with 8 bases in the middle. This CDR3 reads CASSEGGNQPQHF. The CDR3 DNA sequence: TGTGCCAGCAGCGAGGGGGGCAATCAGCCCCAGCATTTT.

The chain is built from TRBV6-6 and TRBJ1-1; possibly TRBD1 for D (6 bases). CDR3 length: 13 residues. Germline values: CDR1 MNHNY, CDR2 SVGAGI (reference sequence). V was pared by 2 bases and J by 4 bases, with 8 bases between. CDR3 nucleotide sequence: TGTGCCAGCAGTTACGTCAGGGGCACTGAAGCTTTCTTT. It translates to CASSYVRGTEAFF.

The J gene is TRBJ2-1, the V gene TRBV5-1; TRBD2 aligns across 7 bases. Trimming cost V 2 bases and J 6 bases; bases outside gene matches: 5. The germline gives CDR1 SGHRS, CDR2 YFSETQ. This CDR3 region has 14 residues. DNA for the CDR3: TGCGCCAGCAGCTTAAATAGCGGGTTCAATGAGCAGTTCTTC. Translated: CASSLNSGFNEQFF. Supplemented by reference TRBV5-1 and TRBJ2-1, the full variable domain reads KAGVTQTPRYLIKTRGQQVTLSCSPISGHRSVSWYQQTPGQGLQFLFEYFSETQRNKGNFPGRFSGRQFSNSRSEMNVSTLELGDSALYLCASSLNSGFNEQFFGPGTRLTVL.

J is TRBJ2-7 and V is TRBV4-1; 8 bases fit TRBD1. J lost 4 bases, V lost 0 bases, and 5 bases had no gene match. This CDR3 spans 15 amino acids. Germline CDR1 reads MGHRA; CDR2 reads YSYEKL. The CDR3 reads CASSQDAGGGYEQYF. The CDR3 DNA sequence: TGCGCCAGCAGCCAAGATGCAGGGGGCGGTTACGAGCAGTACTTC.

The gene calls are TRBV4-1 and TRBJ2-7, with a weak D call TRBD2 (6 bases). V gave up 1 base and J gave up 6 bases, with 7 bases separating them. Germline assignment: CDR1 MGHRA and CDR2 YSYEKL. There are 12 residues in the CDR3. The CDR3 region is CASSQVGSEQYF. As DNA, the CDR3 is TGCGCCAGCAGCCAAGTCGGGAGCGAGCAGTACTTC.

The chain carries TRBV2 and TRBJ2-2; TRBD2 matches 14 bases. This CDR3 contains 21 residues. The V and J ends lost 0 bases and 5 bases, in that order; junction bases with no gene match: 14. The V gene's germline CDR1 is SNHLY and CDR2 FYNNEI. The CDR3 DNA reads as TGTGCCAGCAGTGAAGCGGGACCGGGACTAGCGGGGGCAAAGACGACCGGGGAGCTGTTTTTT. Translated: CASSEAGPGLAGAKTTGELFF.

The gene calls are TRBV5-4 and TRBJ1-1; D perhaps matches TRBD1 (5 bases). Germline loops: CDR1 SGHNT, CDR2 YYREEE (reference sequence). Trimming left V 1 base short and J 6 bases short, with 19 bases between. This CDR3 has 16 amino acids. The chain's CDR3 is CASSLRMKGAPSEAFF. The CDR3 DNA is TGTGCCAGCAGCTTGCGCATGAAAGGGGCGCCTTCTGAAGCTTTCTTT.

The chain employs TRBV27 and TRBJ2-6; D remains unclear. Germline CDR1 MNHEY, CDR2 SMNVEV (reference sequence). The length of the CDR3 is 18 residues. Trimming took off 4 bases at V and 0 bases at J, with 16 bases between the two ends. The CDR3 DNA sequence: TGTGCCAGCAGTTCCAACGCGGAACCCGTCTCTGGGGCCAACGTCCTGACTTTC. It specifies CASSSNAEPVSGANVLTF. The complete variable domain, with remaining parts taken from reference TRBV27 and TRBJ2-6, reads EAQVTQNPRYLITVTGKKLTVTCSQNMNHEYMSWYRQDPGLGLRQIYYSMNVEVTDKGDVPEGYKVSRKEKRNFPLILESPSPNQTSLYFCASSSNAEPVSGANVLTFGAGSRLTVL.

V and J are TRBV6-5 and TRBJ1-2; no clear D. CDR1 and CDR2 (germline): MNHEY, SVGAGI. This CDR3 region has 13 residues. The V and J ends lost 0 bases and 8 bases respectively, with 10 bases between them. The CDR3 sequence: CASSYSDGLGYTF. In nucleotides, the CDR3 is TGTGCCAGCAGTTACTCCGACGGACTGGGCTACACCTTC.

J is TRBJ2-7 and V is TRBV6-5; TRBD2 is a possible D gene (5 bases). Trimming left V 6 bases short and J 3 bases short, with 12 bases between. Per germline, CDR1 MNHEY and CDR2 SVGAGI. The CDR3 has 13 residues. CDR3 DNA sequence: TGTGCCAGCAGCCCGGACTGGGGCTACGAGCAGTACTTC. This sequence encodes CASSPDWGYEQYF.

The rearrangement joins TRBV19 to TRBJ2-2; 7 positions agree with TRBD2. The CDR3 length is 15 residues. CDR1 and CDR2 from the germline V gene are LNHDA and SQIVND (reference sequence). V lost 7 bases to trimming and J lost 1 base; unmatched junction nucleotides: 6. The CDR3 loop is CASMQAGWNTGELFF. The CDR3 DNA reads TGTGCCAGTATGCAAGCGGGATGGAACACCGGGGAGCTGTTTTTT. The complete variable domain, with remaining parts taken from reference TRBV19 and TRBJ2-2, reads DGGITQSPKYLFRKEGQNVTLSCEQNLNHDAMYWYRQDPGQGLRLIYYSQIVNDFQKGDIAEGYSVSREKKESFPLTVTSAQKNPTAFYLCASMQAGWNTGELFFGEGSRLTVL.

The chain employs TRBV9 and TRBJ1-1; 7 bases fit TRBD1. Looked up from germline, CDR1 is SGDLS and CDR2 is YYNGEE. The J segment lost 3 bases and the V segment lost 3 bases, leaving 11 bases of the junction unmatched. The CDR3 is made up of 16 amino acids. The CDR3 DNA sequence: TGTGCCAGCAGCGCGGAACAGGGGTGGGGGTACACTGAAGCTTTCTTT. The encoded protein is CASSAEQGWGYTEAFF.

The rearrangement uses TRBV27 and TRBJ1-2; a possible D gene is TRBD1 (6 bases). V was trimmed by 1 base and J by 8 bases, leaving 11 bases between them. Germline V gives CDR1 MNHEY, CDR2 SMNVEV (reference sequence). This CDR3 region has 13 residues. CDR3 residues: CASSLWTDRGYTF. DNA of the CDR3: TGTGCCAGCAGTTTATGGACAGACCGCGGCTACACCTTC.

The chain couples TRBV28 to TRBJ2-2; 7 bases are shared with TRBD1. Germline loops: CDR1 MDHEN, CDR2 SYDVKM. There are 13 residues in the CDR3. The V segment lost 6 bases and the J segment 6 bases; nucleotides outside the gene matches: 4. The CDR3 DNA sequence: TGTGCCAGCAGGGATACAGGGGCCGGGGAGCTGTTTTTT. It translates to CASRDTGAGELFF.